This T cell receptor (beta chain) was sequenced in a study of cytomegalovirus exposure and HLA in healthy donors. The data were produced by immunoSEQ multiplex PCR, yet TCRdb's version contains in-frame clones alone and is incomplete. The table records around 110,000 clones, roughly nine tenths of them present only once. This receptor was identified in a woman between 18 and 29 years old in good health and CMV-seropositive. Sequencing was performed on PBMCs.

CDR3 sequence (DNA): TGTGCCAGCAGTGGACAGGGTCGGGATCAGCCCCAGCATTTT. Protein sequence: CASSGQGRDQPQHF. The chain recombines TRBV2 with TRBJ1-5; 7 positions agree with TRBD1. This CDR3 comprises 14 residues. Trimming at V came to 4 bases and at J to 5 bases, leaving 5 bases not matched to a gene. Per the germline V gene, CDR1 is SNHLY and CDR2 is FYNNEI. The full variable domain, with the rest looked up from reference TRBV2 and TRBJ1-5, is EPEVTQTPSHQVTQMGQEVILRCVPISNHLYFYWYRQILGQKVEFLVSFYNNEISEKSEIFDDQFSVERPDGSNFTLKIRSTKLEDSAMYFCASSGQGRDQPQHFGDGTRLSIL.